The source of this TCR beta chain is a study of blood T cell repertoires in COVID-19. In the study overall: Collection of acute and convalescent COVID-19 samples took place in the United States, Italy and Spain. T cells, B-cell-depleted T cells, or PBMCs provided the cDNA or gDNA that served as material.

As originally analysed: Estimation of nucleated cell counts was performed using reference gene primer amplification. Assay used: immunoSEQ multiplex PCR; TCRdb lists only in-frame clones, some missing. For V, J and clone size, that table is used; D and trimming come from the DNA. The sample lists 220,000 or so clones, roughly 80% seen once, with around 20% in the top ten. J gave up 1 base and V 6 bases, and 13 bases lay outside the gene matches. The CDR3 length is 17 residues. Germline V lookup: CDR1 MDHEN, CDR2 SYDVKM. The chain combines TRBV28 with TRBJ2-7, with 9 positions matching TRBD1. The sequence was obtained from a man aged 25-40 years with active or convalescent COVID-19. The specimen was peripheral blood. The CDR3 sequence: CASSSLPGTGNSYEQYF. CDR3 sequence (DNA): TGTGCCAGCAGCTCATTACCGGGGACAGGGAATTCCTACGAGCAGTACTTC. The full variable domain, completed using reference TRBV28 and TRBJ2-7, is DVKVTQSSRYLVKRTGEKVFLECVQDMDHENMFWYRQDPGLGLRLIYFSYDVKMKEKGDIPEGYSVSREKKERFSLILESASTNQTSMYLCASSSLPGTGNSYEQYFGPGTRLTVT.